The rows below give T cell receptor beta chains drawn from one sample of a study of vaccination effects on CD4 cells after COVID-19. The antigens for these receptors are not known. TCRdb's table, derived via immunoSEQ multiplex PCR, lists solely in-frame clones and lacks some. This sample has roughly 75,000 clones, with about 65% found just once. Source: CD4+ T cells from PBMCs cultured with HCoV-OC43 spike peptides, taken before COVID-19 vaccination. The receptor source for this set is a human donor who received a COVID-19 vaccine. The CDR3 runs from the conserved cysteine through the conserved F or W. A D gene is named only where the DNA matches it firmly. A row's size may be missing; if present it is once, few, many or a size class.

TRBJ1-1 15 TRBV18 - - TGTGCCAGCTCACCCCCGCTGGGAGGGGGTACTGAAGCTTTCTTT CASSPPLGGGTEAFF
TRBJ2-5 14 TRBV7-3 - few TGTGCCAGCAGCTTAACTCCCCAGGGAGAGACCCAGTACTTC CASSLTPQGETQYF
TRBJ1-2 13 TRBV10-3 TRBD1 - TGTGCCATCGAACGACAGGGAGGGCATGGCTACACCTTC CAIERQGGHGYTF
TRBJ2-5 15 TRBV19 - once TGTGCCAGTAGTATGGAGGGGGCCTCAAAAGAGACCCAGTACTTC CASSMEGASKETQYF
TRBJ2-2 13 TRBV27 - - TGTGCCAGCTCTCAGAGATACACCGGGGAGCTGTTTTTT CASSQRYTGELFF
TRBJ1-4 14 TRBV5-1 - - TGCGCCAGCAGCTTGGGTGCAACTAATGAAAAACTGTTTTTT CASSLGATNEKLFF
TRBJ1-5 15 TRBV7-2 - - TGTGCCAGCAGCTTAGAGGCCCATAGCAATCAGCCCCAGCATTTT CASSLEAHSNQPQHF
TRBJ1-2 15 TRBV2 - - TGTGCCAGCAGTGCAATTGGCGGCTCTAACTATGGCTACACCTTC CASSAIGGSNYGYTF
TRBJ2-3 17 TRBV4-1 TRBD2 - TGCGCCAGCAGCCAAGCTACTAGCGGGGGAGGCACAGATACGCAGTATTTT CASSQATSGGGTDTQYF
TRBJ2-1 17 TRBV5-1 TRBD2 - TGCGCCAGCAGCTTGAGTACAGCGGGGGGGCTCTACAATGAGCAGTTCTTC CASSLSTAGGLYNEQFF
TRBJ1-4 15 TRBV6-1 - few TGTGCCAGCAGTGAAGTAGGACGGCCTAATGAAAAACTGTTTTTT CASSEVGRPNEKLFF
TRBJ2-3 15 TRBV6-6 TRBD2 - TGTGCCAGCTCCCTAGCGGGCGGAAGCACAGATACGCAGTATTTT CASSLAGGSTDTQYF
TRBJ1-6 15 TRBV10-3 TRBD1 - TGTGCCATCAGGGGAGGGGGGACAGGGCGCTTGCCCCTCCACTTT CAIRGGGTGRLPLHF
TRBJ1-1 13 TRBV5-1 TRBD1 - TGCGCCAGCAGCTTGGAGGGGGCGACTGAAGCTTTCTTT CASSLEGATEAFF
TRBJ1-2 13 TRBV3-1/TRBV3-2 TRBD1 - TGTGCCAGCAGCCGGACAGGAGCCTATGGCTACACCTTC CASSRTGAYGYTF
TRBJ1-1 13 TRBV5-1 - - TGCGCCAGCGGCATTGGGGGGTACACTGAAGCTTTCTTT CASGIGGYTEAFF
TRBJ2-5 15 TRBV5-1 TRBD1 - TGCGCCAGCAGCTTTGGTGGACAGGGGCAAGAGACCCAGTACTTC CASSFGGQGQETQYF
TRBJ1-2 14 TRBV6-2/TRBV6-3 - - TGTGCCAGCAGTCAAGGGACGCGGATTCATGGCTACACCTTC CASSQGTRIHGYTF
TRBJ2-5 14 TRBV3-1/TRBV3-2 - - TGTGCCAGCAGCCAGTTAGACTATCAAGAGACCCAGTACTTC CASSQLDYQETQYF
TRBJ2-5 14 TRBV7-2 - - TGTGCCAGCAGCTTGGGGGGCCGGGCGGAGACCCAGTACTTC CASSLGGRAETQYF
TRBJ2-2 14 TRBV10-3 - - TGTGCCATCAGTGAGTCACCAAACACCGGGGAGCTGTTTTTT CAISESPNTGELFF
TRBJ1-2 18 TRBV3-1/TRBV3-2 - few TGTGCCAGCAGCCAGAGCGATCGGGGCGCATTCGCGGACTATGGCTACACCTTC CASSQSDRGAFADYGYTF
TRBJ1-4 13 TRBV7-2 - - TGTGCCAGCAGCGGACAGCTTAATGAAAAACTGTTTTTT CASSGQLNEKLFF
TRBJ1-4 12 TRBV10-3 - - TGTGCCATCGGGCAGGGTCTCGAAAAACTGTTTTTT CAIGQGLEKLFF
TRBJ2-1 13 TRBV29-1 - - TGCAGCGCCCAAGGGTCTAGCTGGGATGAGCAGTTCTTC CSAQGSSWDEQFF
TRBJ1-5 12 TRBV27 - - TGTGCCAGCAGTTTAGGGTACGGGCCCCAGCATTTT CASSLGYGPQHF
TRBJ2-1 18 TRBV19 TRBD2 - TGTGCCAGTACGACGGGGGGTCCCTATAAAATAAGGTACAATGAGCAGTTCTTC CASTTGGPYKIRYNEQFF
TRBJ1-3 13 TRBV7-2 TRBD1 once TGTGCCAGCAGCATTGACAGGGGGGACACCATATATTTT CASSIDRGDTIYF
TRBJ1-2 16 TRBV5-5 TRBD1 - TGTGCCAGCAGCTCGTGGGACAGGGGACAGGGCTATGGCTACACCTTC CASSSWDRGQGYGYTF
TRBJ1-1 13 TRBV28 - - TGTGCCAGCAGTTTATTAAGGACCGGGGGAGCTTTCTTT CASSLLRTGGAFF
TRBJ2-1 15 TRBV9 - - TGTGCCAGCAGCCAAACTACAGGGTCCCACAATGAGCAGTTCTTC CASSQTTGSHNEQFF
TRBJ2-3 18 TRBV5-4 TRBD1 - TGTGCCAGCAGCCCTGGACAGGGGTCGTTGATCAACACAGATACGCAGTATTTT CASSPGQGSLINTDTQYF
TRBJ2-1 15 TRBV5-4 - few TGTGCCAGCACCCCGGGAGGGACAGTAAACAATGAGCAGTTCTTC CASTPGGTVNNEQFF
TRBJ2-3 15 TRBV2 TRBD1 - TGTGCCAGCAGTGAATCAGGGACAGCTTCAGATACGCAGTATTTT CASSESGTASDTQYF
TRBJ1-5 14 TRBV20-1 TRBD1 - TGCAGTGCTAGTATACAGGGGGTAAATCAGCCCCAGCATTTT CSASIQGVNQPQHF
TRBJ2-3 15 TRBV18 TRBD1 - TGTGCCAGCTCACCAGGACAGGGGAGTATGGATACGCAGTATTTT CASSPGQGSMDTQYF
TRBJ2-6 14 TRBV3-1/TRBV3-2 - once TGTGCCAGCAGCTACCATTCCGGGGCCAACGTCCTGACTTTC CASSYHSGANVLTF
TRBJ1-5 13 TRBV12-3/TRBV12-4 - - TGTGCCAGCAGGAGGGGCAGCAATCAGCCCCAGCATTTT CASRRGSNQPQHF
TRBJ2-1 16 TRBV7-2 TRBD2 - TGTGCCAGCAGCTTTATCTCTAGCGGGGTCTACAATGAGCAGTTCTTC CASSFISSGVYNEQFF
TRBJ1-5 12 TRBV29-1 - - TGCAGCGTTGAATCCCCGGGTCAGCCCCAGCATTTT CSVESPGQPQHF
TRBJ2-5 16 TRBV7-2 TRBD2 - TGTGCCAGCAGCTTAGAGCAGCGGGGGGGTTTGAAGACCCAGTACTTC CASSLEQRGGLKTQYF
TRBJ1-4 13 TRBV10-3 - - TGTGCCATCAGTGAGGGGGCCGGTGAAAAACTGTTTTTT CAISEGAGEKLFF
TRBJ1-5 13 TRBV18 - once TGTGCCAGCTCACCAGACCAAGATCAGCCCCAGCATTTT CASSPDQDQPQHF
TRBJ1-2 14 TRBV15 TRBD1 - TGTGCCACCAGCAGAGGACAGGGTGGCTATGGCTACACCTTC CATSRGQGGYGYTF
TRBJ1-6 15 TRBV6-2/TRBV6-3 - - TGTGCCAGCAGTCCACTGGGACCGAGTAATTCACCCCTCCACTTT CASSPLGPSNSPLHF
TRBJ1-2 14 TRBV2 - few TGTGCCAGCAGTGAAGCGACTCCACAACTCGGTAGCACCTTC CASSEATPQLGSTF
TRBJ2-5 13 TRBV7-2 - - TGTGCCAGCAGCTCCACGTCAGGGTTGACCCAGTACTTC CASSSTSGLTQYF
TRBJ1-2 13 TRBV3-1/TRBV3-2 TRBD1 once TGTGCCAGCAGCAGAGGGACAGGCTATGGCTACACCTTC CASSRGTGYGYTF